Sequencing of this T cell receptor beta chain was carried out in a study of blood T cell repertoires in COVID-19. The wider study: Donors in the United States, Italy and Spain gave samples during acute or convalescent COVID-19. PBMCs, B-cell-depleted T cells, or T cells provided the cDNA or gDNA that made up the material.

This CDR3 is built from 14 residues. Trimming took off 6 bases at V and 0 bases at J, with 11 bases between the two ends. The germline gives CDR1 SQVTM, CDR2 ANQGSEA. Authors' analysis steps: Estimated nucleated cell counts came from reference gene primer amplification. This table comes from immunoSEQ multiplex PCR, and its TCRdb copy is limited to in-frame clones, with some not included. V, J and clone size were drawn from that table, and D and trimming were deduced from the DNA. Among 310,000 or so clones, about 83% were seen once, and the ten largest hold 1% to 1.5%. The sequence came from a woman between 45 and 60 years old with acute or convalescent COVID-19. The V and J genes are TRBV29-1 and TRBJ1-4, with a possible D match to TRBD1 (6 bases). The sample was peripheral blood. The CDR3 DNA sequence: TGCAGCGTGAAGTGGACAGCAACTAATGAAAAACTGTTTTTT. It codes for CSVKWTATNEKLFF.